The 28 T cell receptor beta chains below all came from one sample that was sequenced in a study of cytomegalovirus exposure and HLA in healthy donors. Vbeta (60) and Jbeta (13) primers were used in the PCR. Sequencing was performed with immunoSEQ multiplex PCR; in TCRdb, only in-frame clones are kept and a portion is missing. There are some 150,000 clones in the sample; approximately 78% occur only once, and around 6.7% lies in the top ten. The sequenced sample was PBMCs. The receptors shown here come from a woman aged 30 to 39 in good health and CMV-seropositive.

The CDR3: CASSQDVGSGASYNEQFF. Written as DNA, the CDR3 is TGTGCCAGCAGCCAAGATGTGGGTAGCGGGGCTTCCTACAATGAGCAGTTCTTC. V is TRBV4-2 and J is TRBJ2-1, with 8 positions matching TRBD2. The CDR3 spans 18 residues. With 0 bases clipped from V and 1 base from J, the junction kept 8 bases outside the gene matches. The germline V gene has CDR1 LGHNA and CDR2 YNFKEQ.

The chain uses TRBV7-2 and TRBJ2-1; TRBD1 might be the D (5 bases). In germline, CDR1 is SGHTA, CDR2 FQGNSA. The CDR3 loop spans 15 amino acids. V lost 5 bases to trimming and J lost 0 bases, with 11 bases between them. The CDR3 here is CASSRDSSSYNEQFF. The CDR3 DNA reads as TGTGCCAGCAGCAGAGACAGCAGCTCCTACAATGAGCAGTTCTTC.

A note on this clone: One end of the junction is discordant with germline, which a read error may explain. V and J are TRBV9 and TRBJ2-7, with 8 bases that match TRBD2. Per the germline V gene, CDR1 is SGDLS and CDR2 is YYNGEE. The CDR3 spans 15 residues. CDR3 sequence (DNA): TGTGCCAGCAGCTTCGGGGGGGATGGCTCCTACGAACAGTACTTC. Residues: CASSFGGDGSYEQYF.

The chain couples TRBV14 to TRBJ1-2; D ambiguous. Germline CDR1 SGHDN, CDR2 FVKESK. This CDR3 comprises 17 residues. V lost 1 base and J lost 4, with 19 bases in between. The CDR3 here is CASSQGVGAWSLYGYTF. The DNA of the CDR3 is TGTGCCAGCAGCCAAGGGGTGGGCGCTTGGTCACTCTATGGCTACACCTTC.

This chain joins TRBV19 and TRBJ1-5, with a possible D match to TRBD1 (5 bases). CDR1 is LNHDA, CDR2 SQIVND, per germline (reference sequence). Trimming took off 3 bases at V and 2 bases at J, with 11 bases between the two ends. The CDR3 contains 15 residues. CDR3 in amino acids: CASSIGRVGNQPQHF. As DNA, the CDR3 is TGTGCCAGTAGTATCGGCAGGGTAGGCAATCAGCCCCAGCATTTT.

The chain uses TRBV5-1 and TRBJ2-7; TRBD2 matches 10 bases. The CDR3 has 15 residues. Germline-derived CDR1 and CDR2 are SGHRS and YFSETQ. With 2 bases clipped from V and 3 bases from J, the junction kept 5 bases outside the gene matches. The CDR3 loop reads CASSFELAGFYEQYF. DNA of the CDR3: TGCGCCAGCAGCTTTGAACTAGCGGGGTTCTACGAGCAGTACTTC. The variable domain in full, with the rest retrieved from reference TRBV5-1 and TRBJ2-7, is KAGVTQTPRYLIKTRGQQVTLSCSPISGHRSVSWYQQTPGQGLQFLFEYFSETQRNKGNFPGRFSGRQFSNSRSEMNVSTLELGDSALYLCASSFELAGFYEQYFGPGTRLTVT.

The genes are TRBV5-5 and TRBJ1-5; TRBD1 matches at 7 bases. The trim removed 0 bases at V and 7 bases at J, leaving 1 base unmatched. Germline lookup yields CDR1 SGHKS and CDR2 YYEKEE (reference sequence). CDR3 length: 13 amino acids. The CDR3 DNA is TGTGCCAGCAGCTTGGCAGGGGGACAGCCCCAGCATTTT. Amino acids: CASSLAGGQPQHF.

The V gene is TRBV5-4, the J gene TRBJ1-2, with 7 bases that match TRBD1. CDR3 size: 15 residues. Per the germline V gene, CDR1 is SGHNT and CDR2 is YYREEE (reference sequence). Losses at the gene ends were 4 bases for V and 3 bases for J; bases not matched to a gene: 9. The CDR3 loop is CASSQGQDNYYGYTF. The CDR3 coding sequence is TGTGCCAGCAGCCAAGGACAGGATAATTACTATGGCTACACCTTC.

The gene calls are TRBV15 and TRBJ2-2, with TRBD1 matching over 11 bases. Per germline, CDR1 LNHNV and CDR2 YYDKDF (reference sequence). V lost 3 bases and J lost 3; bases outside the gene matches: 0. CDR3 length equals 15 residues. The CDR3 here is CATSRGQGDTGELFF. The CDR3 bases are TGTGCCACCAGCAGGGGACAGGGGGACACCGGGGAGCTGTTTTTT.

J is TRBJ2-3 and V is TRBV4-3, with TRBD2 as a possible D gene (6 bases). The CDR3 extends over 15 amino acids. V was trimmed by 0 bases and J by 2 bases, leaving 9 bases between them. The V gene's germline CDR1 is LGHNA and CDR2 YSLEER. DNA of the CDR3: TGCGCCAGCAGCCAAGAAGGGCGGGACACAGATACGCAGTATTTT. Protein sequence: CASSQEGRDTDTQYF.

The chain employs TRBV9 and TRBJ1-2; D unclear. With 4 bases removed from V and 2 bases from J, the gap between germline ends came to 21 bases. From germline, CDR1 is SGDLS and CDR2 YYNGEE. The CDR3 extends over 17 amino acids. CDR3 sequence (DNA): TGTGCCAGCAGCCTCGGGGTAGAAAATAAACTAAACTATGGCTACACCTTC. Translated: CASSLGVENKLNYGYTF.

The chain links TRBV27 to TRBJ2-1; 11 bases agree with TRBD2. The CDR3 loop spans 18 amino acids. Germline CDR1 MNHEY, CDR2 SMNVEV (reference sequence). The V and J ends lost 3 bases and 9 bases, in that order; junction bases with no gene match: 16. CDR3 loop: CASSFDGLAGGFAGEQFF. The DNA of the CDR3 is TGTGCCAGCAGTTTTGACGGGCTAGCGGGGGGATTTGCGGGTGAGCAGTTCTTC.

CDR3 region: CASSFSGGAFNEQFF. CDR3 nucleotide sequence: TGTGCCAGCAGCTTCAGCGGGGGGGCTTTCAATGAGCAGTTCTTC. This sequence joins TRBV7-3 and TRBJ2-1, with 10 bases matching TRBD2. The V segment lost 3 bases and the J segment 6 bases; nucleotides outside the gene matches: 5. The length of the CDR3 is 15 residues. CDR1 SGHTA and CDR2 FQGTGA come from the germline V gene.

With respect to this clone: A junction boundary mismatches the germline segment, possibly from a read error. CDR3 nucleotide sequence: TGTGCCAGCAGTGACCGGGACAGGGGATCTTTT. Its protein product is CASSDRDRGSF. This sequence joins TRBV28 and TRBJ1-5; 10 positions match TRBD1. CDR1 and CDR2 from the germline V gene are MDHEN and SYDVKM. The CDR3 has 11 amino acids.

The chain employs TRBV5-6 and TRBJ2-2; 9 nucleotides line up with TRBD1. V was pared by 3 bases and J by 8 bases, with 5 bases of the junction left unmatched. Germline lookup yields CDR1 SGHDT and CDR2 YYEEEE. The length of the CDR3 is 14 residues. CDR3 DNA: TGTGCCAGCAGCTCTACAGGGGGCTGGGGGGAGCTGTTTTTT. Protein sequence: CASSSTGGWGELFF.

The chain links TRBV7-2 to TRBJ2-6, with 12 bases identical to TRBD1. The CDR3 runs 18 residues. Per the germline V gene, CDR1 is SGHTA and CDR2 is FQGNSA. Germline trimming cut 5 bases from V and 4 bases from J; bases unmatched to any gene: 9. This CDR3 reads CASSTPPGQGAGANVLTF. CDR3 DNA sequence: TGTGCCAGCAGCACACCACCGGGACAGGGGGCCGGGGCCAACGTCCTGACTTTC.

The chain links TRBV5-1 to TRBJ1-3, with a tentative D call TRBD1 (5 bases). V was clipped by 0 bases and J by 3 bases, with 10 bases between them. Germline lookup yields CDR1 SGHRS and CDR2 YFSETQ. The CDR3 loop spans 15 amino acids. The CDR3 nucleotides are TGCGCCAGCAGCTTGGCCACAGGAGATGGAAACACCATATATTTT. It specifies CASSLATGDGNTIYF.

CDR3 DNA: TGTGCCAGCAGCCGGACAGGGGAGTGGGGATGGGACACCATATATTTT. It yields the protein CASSRTGEWGWDTIYF. V gene TRBV7-6 combines with J gene TRBJ1-3; the match to TRBD1 covers 9 bases. This CDR3 is built from 16 residues. Germline V gene data show CDR1 as SGHVS and CDR2 as FNYEAQ. With V trimmed by 5 bases and J by 8 bases, 13 bases remained unmatched.

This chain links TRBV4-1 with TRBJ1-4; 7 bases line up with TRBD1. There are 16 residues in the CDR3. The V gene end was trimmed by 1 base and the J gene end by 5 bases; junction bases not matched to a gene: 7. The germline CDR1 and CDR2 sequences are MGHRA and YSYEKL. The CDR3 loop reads CASSQGSGRGNEKLFF. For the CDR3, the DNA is TGCGCCAGCAGCCAAGGGTCGGGCAGGGGGAATGAAAAACTGTTTTTT.

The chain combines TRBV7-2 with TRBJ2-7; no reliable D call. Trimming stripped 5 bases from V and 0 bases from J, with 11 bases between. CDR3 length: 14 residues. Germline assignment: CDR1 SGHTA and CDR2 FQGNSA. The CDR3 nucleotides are TGTGCCAGCAGCGCTGAGGTTAGCTCCTACGAGCAGTACTTC. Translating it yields CASSAEVSSYEQYF.

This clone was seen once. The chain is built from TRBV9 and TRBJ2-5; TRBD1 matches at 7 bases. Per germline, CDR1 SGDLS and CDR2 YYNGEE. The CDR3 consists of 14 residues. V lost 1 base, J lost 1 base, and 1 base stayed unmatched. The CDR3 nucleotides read TGTGCCAGCAGCGTAAGGACAGGCCAAGAGACCCAGTACTTC. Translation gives CASSVRTGQETQYF.

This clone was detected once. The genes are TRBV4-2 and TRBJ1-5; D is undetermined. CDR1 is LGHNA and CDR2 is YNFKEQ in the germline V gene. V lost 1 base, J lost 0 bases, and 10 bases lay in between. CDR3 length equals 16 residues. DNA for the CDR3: TGTGCCAGCAGCCAAGTGGCCACCAATAGCAATCAGCCCCAGCATTTT. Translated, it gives CASSQVATNSNQPQHF.

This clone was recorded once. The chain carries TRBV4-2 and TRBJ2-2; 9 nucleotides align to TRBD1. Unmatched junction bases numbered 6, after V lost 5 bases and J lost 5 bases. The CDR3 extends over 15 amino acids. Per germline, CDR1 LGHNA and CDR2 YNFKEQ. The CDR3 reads CASSTTGGGTGELFF. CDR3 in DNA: TGTGCCAGCAGCACGACAGGGGGGGGGACCGGGGAGCTGTTTTTT.

The DNA for the CDR3 is TGTGCCAGCAGTCGTCTCCCGGCGGGACGCTCTACGGGCTATGGCTACACCTTC. This encodes CASSRLPAGRSTGYGYTF. The chain has TRBV2 and TRBJ1-2, with a tentative D call TRBD1 (5 bases). Germline loops: CDR1 SNHLY, CDR2 FYNNEI. The CDR3 totals 18 residues. V lost 5 bases and J 4 bases, leaving 26 bases between the germline ends.

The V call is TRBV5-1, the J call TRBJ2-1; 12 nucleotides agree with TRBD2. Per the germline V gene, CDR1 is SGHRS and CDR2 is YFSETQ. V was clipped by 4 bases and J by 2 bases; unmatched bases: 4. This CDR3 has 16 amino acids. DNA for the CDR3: TGCGCCAGCAGCATCCGGACTAGCGGGGCCTACAATGAGCAGTTCTTC. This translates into CASSIRTSGAYNEQFF.

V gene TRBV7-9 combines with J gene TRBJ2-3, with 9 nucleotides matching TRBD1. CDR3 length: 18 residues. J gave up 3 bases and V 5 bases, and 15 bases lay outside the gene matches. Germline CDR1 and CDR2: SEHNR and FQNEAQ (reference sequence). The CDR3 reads CASSRIRGTGMSTDTQYF. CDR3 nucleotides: TGTGCCAGCAGCCGCATCCGTGGGACAGGGATGTCGACAGATACGCAGTATTTT.

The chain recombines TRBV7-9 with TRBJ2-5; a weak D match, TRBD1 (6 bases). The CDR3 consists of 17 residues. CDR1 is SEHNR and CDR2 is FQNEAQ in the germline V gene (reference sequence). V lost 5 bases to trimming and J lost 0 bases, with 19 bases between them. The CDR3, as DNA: TGTGCCAGCAGCCATATTCTGATTACAGGGCACCAAGAGACCCAGTACTTC. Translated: CASSHILITGHQETQYF.

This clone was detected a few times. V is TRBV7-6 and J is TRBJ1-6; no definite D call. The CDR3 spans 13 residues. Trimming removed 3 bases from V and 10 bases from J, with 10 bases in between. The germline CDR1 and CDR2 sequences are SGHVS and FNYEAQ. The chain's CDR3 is CASSLDSFSPLHF. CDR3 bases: TGTGCCAGCAGCTTGGACTCCTTCTCACCCCTCCACTTT.